This TCR beta chain is from a study of blood T cell repertoires in COVID-19. The table came from immunoSEQ multiplex PCR; TCRdb's copy has only in-frame clones and leaves some out. Of 60,000 or so clones listed, roughly 80% are singletons. V was clipped by 0 bases and J by 5 bases, with 10 bases between them. The CDR3 runs to 14 residues. Looked up from germline, CDR1 is LGHNA and CDR2 is YSLEER. This clone was picked up one time. The sequence derives from a human donor in a cohort sampled during active COVID-19. This chain uses TRBV4-3 with TRBJ1-2, with TRBD1 as a possible D gene (5 bases). The sample consisted of peripheral blood. CDR3 sequence: CASSQDTGGYGYTF. The CDR3 nucleotides are TGCGCCAGCAGCCAAGATACCGGGGGATATGGCTACACCTTC.